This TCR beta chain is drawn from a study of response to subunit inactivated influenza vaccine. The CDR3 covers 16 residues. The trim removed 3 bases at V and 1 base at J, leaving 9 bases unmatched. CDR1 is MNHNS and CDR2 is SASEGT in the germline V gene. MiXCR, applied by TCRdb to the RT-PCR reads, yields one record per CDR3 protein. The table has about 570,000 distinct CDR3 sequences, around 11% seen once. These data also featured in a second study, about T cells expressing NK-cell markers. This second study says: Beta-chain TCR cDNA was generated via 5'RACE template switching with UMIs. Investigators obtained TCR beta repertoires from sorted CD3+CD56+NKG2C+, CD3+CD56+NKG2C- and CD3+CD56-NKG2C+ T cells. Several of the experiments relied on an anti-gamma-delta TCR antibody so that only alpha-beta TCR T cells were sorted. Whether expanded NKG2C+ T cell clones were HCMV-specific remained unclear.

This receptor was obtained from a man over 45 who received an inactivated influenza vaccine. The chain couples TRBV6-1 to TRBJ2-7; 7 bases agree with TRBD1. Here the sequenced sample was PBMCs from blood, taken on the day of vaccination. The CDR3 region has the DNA TGTGCCAGCAGTGATCCCAGAAACAGGGGTTCCTACGAGCAGTACTTC. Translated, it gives CASSDPRNRGSYEQYF.